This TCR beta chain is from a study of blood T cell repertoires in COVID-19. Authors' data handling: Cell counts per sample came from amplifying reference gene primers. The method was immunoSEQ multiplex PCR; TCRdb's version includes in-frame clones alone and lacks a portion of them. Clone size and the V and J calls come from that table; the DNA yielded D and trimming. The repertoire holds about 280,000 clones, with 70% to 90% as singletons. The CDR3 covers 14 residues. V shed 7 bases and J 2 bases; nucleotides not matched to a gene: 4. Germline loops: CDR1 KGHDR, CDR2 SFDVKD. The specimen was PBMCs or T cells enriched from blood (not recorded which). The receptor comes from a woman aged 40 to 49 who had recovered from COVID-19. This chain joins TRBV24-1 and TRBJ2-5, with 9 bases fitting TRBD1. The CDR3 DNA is TGTGCCACCAGCAGACAGGGGGTACAAGAGACCCAGTACTTC. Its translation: CATSRQGVQETQYF.